The 30 T cell receptor beta chains given below trace back to one sample, sequenced in a study of blood T cell repertoires in COVID-19. Sequencing was performed with immunoSEQ multiplex PCR; in TCRdb, only in-frame clones are kept and a portion is missing. The repertoire holds some 490,000 clones, with approximately 90% as singletons. Material: PBMCs or T cells enriched from blood (not recorded which). The receptors stem from a woman between 55 and 75 years old who had recovered from COVID-19.

The V call is TRBV30, the J call TRBJ1-5; D might be TRBD1 (6 bases). The CDR3 has 13 residues. V was clipped by 0 bases and J by 4 bases, with 7 bases between them. CDR1 is GTSNPN and CDR2 is SVGIG in the germline V gene (reference sequence). The CDR3 loop reads CAWSVDSNQPQHF. The CDR3 DNA reads as TGTGCCTGGAGTGTGGACAGTAATCAGCCCCAGCATTTT.

The rearrangement links TRBV24-1 to TRBJ2-3; D might be TRBD2 (5 bases). Trimming shortened V by 5 bases and J by 8 bases, and 7 bases separated the two germline ends. Per germline, CDR1 KGHDR and CDR2 SFDVKD. There are 11 residues in the CDR3. The CDR3: CATSVAGTQYF. The CDR3 bases are TGTGCCACCAGTGTGGCGGGTACGCAGTATTTT.

The chain carries TRBV9 and TRBJ2-1; 12 nucleotides align to TRBD2. After removal of 0 bases from V and 15 bases from J, the junction contained 7 bases not matched to a gene. Germline CDR1 reads SGDLS; CDR2 reads YYNGEE. CDR3 length: 14 amino acids. The CDR3 is CASSVETSGGVRFF. DNA for the CDR3: TGTGCCAGCAGCGTAGAGACTAGCGGGGGTGTCAGGTTCTTC.

The chain employs TRBV6-6 and TRBJ2-7, with 7 bases aligning to TRBD1. CDR3 length equals 15 residues. Trimming removed 6 bases from V and 0 bases from J; junction bases left unmatched: 8. Germline V gene sequence: CDR1 MNHNY, CDR2 SVGAGI (reference sequence). For the CDR3, the DNA is TGTGCCAGCAGCCGACAGGGCCGGAGCTCCTACGAGCAGTACTTC. Translated, it gives CASSRQGRSSYEQYF.

The V gene is TRBV10-3, the J gene TRBJ1-1; 7 positions match TRBD1. Germline V gene sequence: CDR1 ENHRY, CDR2 SYGVKD. Unmatched junction bases numbered 9, after V lost 7 bases and J lost 4 bases. The CDR3 extends over 14 amino acids. The CDR3 bases are TGTGCCATCACCTTTCAGGCAGGGGGCACTGAAGCTTTCTTT. Translation gives CAITFQAGGTEAFF.

This chain joins TRBV10-3 and TRBJ2-3; possible D gene TRBD1, 5 bases. The CDR3 consists of 15 residues. Trimming pared 3 bases from V and 0 bases from J, leaving 10 bases between. Germline CDR1 and CDR2: ENHRY and SYGVKD. For the CDR3, the DNA is TGTGCCATCAGTGACAAGGGGCTTAGCACAGATACGCAGTATTTT. Translated, it gives CAISDKGLSTDTQYF.

The rearrangement uses TRBV5-4 and TRBJ1-4; D not resolved. The CDR3 is 14 residues long. The V end lost 0 bases, the J end lost 7 bases, and 10 bases lay between the germline ends. Per germline, CDR1 SGHNT and CDR2 YYREEE (reference sequence). The CDR3 DNA follows: TGTGCCAGCAGCTTGGGGAGGGCAGGTGAAAAACTGTTTTTT. It specifies CASSLGRAGEKLFF.

This chain uses TRBV14 with TRBJ2-6; D gene uncertain. The length of the CDR3 is 15 residues. The germline CDR1 and CDR2 sequences are SGHDN and FVKESK. Trimming shortened V by 6 bases and J by 0 bases, and 9 bases separated the two germline ends. This CDR3 reads CASSLSLSGANVLTF. The CDR3 DNA sequence: TGTGCCAGCAGTCTAAGTCTCTCTGGGGCCAACGTCCTGACTTTC.

This clone was counted ten times or more. The gene calls are TRBV5-1 and TRBJ2-3, with D perhaps TRBD2 (5 bases). Germline V gives CDR1 SGHRS, CDR2 YFSETQ. Trimming stripped 0 bases from V and 4 bases from J, with 9 bases between. The CDR3 runs 14 residues. The CDR3 bases are TGCGCCAGCAGCTTGGGGGAGAGGGCAGATACGCAGTATTTT. Its protein is CASSLGERADTQYF.

V is TRBV7-2 and J is TRBJ2-1; 7 bases match TRBD1. From germline, CDR1 is SGHTA and CDR2 FQGNSA. The V gene end was trimmed by 1 base and the J gene end by 0 bases; junction bases not matched to a gene: 3. The CDR3 is 16 amino acids. The CDR3 coding sequence is TGTGCCAGCAGCTTAGACCGGGACAGCTCCTACAATGAGCAGTTCTTC. Amino acid sequence: CASSLDRDSSYNEQFF. Complete variable domain (other parts from reference TRBV7-2 and TRBJ2-1): GAGVSQSPSNKVTEKGKDVELRCDPISGHTALYWYRQSLGQGLEFLIYFQGNSAPDKSGLPSDRFSAERTGGSVSTLTIQRTQQEDSAVYLCASSLDRDSSYNEQFFGPGTRLTVL.

About this clone: The sample carries other DNA sequences with the same CDR3. The chain has TRBV7-2 and TRBJ1-2; TRBD1 might be the D (5 bases). CDR3 length: 15 amino acids. Trimming stripped 5 bases from V and 1 base from J, with 14 bases between. The germline V gene has CDR1 SGHTA and CDR2 FQGNSA. The CDR3 sequence is CASSLAGQGNYGYTF. For the CDR3, the DNA is TGTGCCAGCAGCCTTGCGGGGCAGGGTAACTATGGCTACACCTTC.

For the CDR3, the DNA is TGTGCCACCTCCGCAGCTAGTATCACAGATACGCAGTATTTT. It encodes CATSAASITDTQYF. The rearrangement uses TRBV19 and TRBJ2-3; D not resolved. V was shortened by 10 bases and J by 2 bases, with 16 bases between the two germline ends. This CDR3 has 14 residues. Germline CDR1 is LNHDA and CDR2 is SQIVND (reference sequence).

J is TRBJ1-5 and V is TRBV19; D might be TRBD1 (6 bases). The CDR3 totals 15 residues. V was shortened by 6 bases and J by 3 bases, with 15 bases between the two germline ends. Germline loops: CDR1 LNHDA, CDR2 SQIVND (reference sequence). The CDR3 sequence: CASSDPGGSNQPQHF. Written as DNA, the CDR3 is TGTGCCAGTAGCGATCCGGGGGGCTCCAATCAGCCCCAGCATTTT.

The V and J genes are TRBV4-2 and TRBJ1-1; D gene uncertain. Trimming cost V 1 base and J 3 bases, with 12 bases left between them. The germline V gene encodes CDR1 LGHNA and CDR2 YNFKEQ. This CDR3 has 15 amino acids. CDR3 region: CASSQGSGRDTEAFF. The DNA for the CDR3 is TGTGCCAGCAGCCAAGGTTCCGGGCGGGACACTGAAGCTTTCTTT.

The chain is built from TRBV30 and TRBJ2-1; 8 nucleotides line up with TRBD1. V trimming: 3 bases; J trimming: 8 bases; junction bases outside the gene matches: 12. Germline CDR1 GTSNPN, CDR2 SVGIG (reference sequence). The CDR3 has 15 residues. CDR3 in DNA: TGTGCCTGGAGGGCTACCGGGACAGGTCTAGATGAGCAGTTCTTC. It yields the protein CAWRATGTGLDEQFF.

CDR3 sequence (DNA): TGTGCCAGCAGGCGAGGTGGTGTTGTTGGTTGGACAGGGGACAATGAGCAGTTCTTC. Translation: CASRRGGVVGWTGDNEQFF. This chain joins TRBV5-6 and TRBJ2-1; 9 positions agree with TRBD1. This CDR3 is 19 amino acids long. J gave up 5 bases and V 5 bases, and 20 bases lay outside the gene matches. Germline CDR1 reads SGHDT; CDR2 reads YYEEEE.

This chain uses TRBV7-2 with TRBJ1-4; tentative D call: TRBD1 (6 bases). The V end lost 5 bases, the J end lost 4 bases, and 14 bases lay between the germline ends. CDR3 length: 15 residues. CDR1 is SGHTA and CDR2 is FQGNSA in the germline V gene. CDR3 DNA sequence: TGTGCCAGCAGCCCCCACAGGGCCTATAATGAAAAACTGTTTTTT. This sequence encodes CASSPHRAYNEKLFF.

The chain links TRBV2 to TRBJ2-2; 9 bases match TRBD2. Germline CDR1 and CDR2: SNHLY and FYNNEI. The CDR3 is 17 residues long. The ends lost 6 bases at V and 5 bases at J; junction bases unmatched: 13. CDR3 nucleotides: TGTGCCAGCAGGCCGGGACTAGCCGGGTTTGGGACCGGGGAGCTGTTTTTT. Its protein product is CASRPGLAGFGTGELFF.

To note about this clone: Other DNA variants within this sample encode the same CDR3. The gene calls are TRBV10-3 and TRBJ2-7, with 7 nucleotides matching TRBD1. The CDR3 extends over 13 amino acids. Germline V CDR1 and CDR2: ENHRY, SYGVKD. V gave up 6 bases and J gave up 1 base; unmatched junction bases: 3. CDR3 loop: CAIRDRDSYEQYV. The CDR3 DNA follows: TGTGCCATCAGAGACAGGGATTCCTACGAGCAGTACGTC.

This clone was counted a single time. The chain employs TRBV2 and TRBJ1-5; D not resolved. The V gene lost 4 bases and the J gene lost 6 bases, with 13 bases spanning the gap. In germline, CDR1 is SNHLY, CDR2 FYNNEI. The CDR3 extends over 14 amino acids. The CDR3 DNA reads as TGTGCCAGCAGTGTAGGAGGGAAGGGTCAGCCCCAGCATTTT. This sequence encodes CASSVGGKGQPQHF.

Notes on this clone: Other DNA sequences in this specimen translate into the identical CDR3. The chain is built from TRBV5-1 and TRBJ1-1, with 12 nucleotides matching TRBD1. V dropped 2 bases and J dropped 5; count of bases not matched to a gene: 7. Germline V gene lookup returns CDR1 SGHRS and CDR2 YFSETQ. The CDR3 is 16 amino acids. CDR3 nucleotide sequence: TGCGCCAGCAGCTTAGGGACAGGGGGCTTGGGGACTGAAGCTTTCTTT. It is translated as CASSLGTGGLGTEAFF.

The V call is TRBV5-1, the J call TRBJ1-4; D not resolved. The V gene's germline CDR1 is SGHRS and CDR2 YFSETQ. V lost 4 bases and J lost 7, with 14 bases in between. The CDR3 length is 14 residues. CDR3 sequence (DNA): TGCGCCAGCAGCCTGGGGAGGGAGAGTGAAAAACTGTTTTTT. Translated: CASSLGRESEKLFF. The entire variable domain, with the rest obtained from reference TRBV5-1 and TRBJ1-4, is as follows: KAGVTQTPRYLIKTRGQQVTLSCSPISGHRSVSWYQQTPGQGLQFLFEYFSETQRNKGNFPGRFSGRQFSNSRSEMNVSTLELGDSALYLCASSLGRESEKLFFGSGTQLSVL.

J is TRBJ1-6 and V is TRBV20-1, with 9 bases that match TRBD1. V shed 3 bases and J 7 bases; nucleotides not matched to a gene: 4. The CDR3 consists of 14 residues. Germline CDR1 DFQATT, CDR2 SNEGSKA (reference sequence). In DNA, the CDR3 is TGCAGTGCTAGTTACAGGGGGCCAAATTCACCCCTCCACTTT. Translation gives CSASYRGPNSPLHF.

This clone was counted a single time. The V and J genes are TRBV7-2 and TRBJ1-4, with a possible D match to TRBD1 (5 bases). The CDR3 runs to 15 residues. V was pared by 2 bases and J by 1 base, with 8 bases between. Germline V gene data show CDR1 as SGHTA and CDR2 as FQGNSA. The CDR3 spells CASSLQGGTNEKLFF. The CDR3 coding sequence is TGTGCCAGCAGCTTACAGGGAGGAACTAATGAAAAACTGTTTTTT.

V is TRBV6-5 and J is TRBJ2-6; TRBD1 is a possible D gene (5 bases). The CDR3 length is 15 residues. Trimming took off 7 bases at V and 2 bases at J, with 12 bases between the two ends. Germline V gene sequence: CDR1 MNHEY, CDR2 SVGAGI. The CDR3 spells CASIHAGTGANVLTF. CDR3 nucleotide sequence: TGTGCCAGCATCCACGCAGGGACTGGGGCCAACGTCCTGACTTTC.

Remarks on this clone: The sample has other DNA sequences that encode this CDR3 too. This chain joins TRBV5-1 and TRBJ1-5, with 8 bases aligning to TRBD1. J lost 2 bases, V lost 0 bases, and 4 bases had no gene match. Germline V gene lookup returns CDR1 SGHRS and CDR2 YFSETQ. This CDR3 has 16 amino acids. The CDR3 DNA reads as TGCGCCAGCAGCTTGGGCGACAGGGGTGGCAATCAGCCCCAGCATTTT. Amino acid sequence: CASSLGDRGGNQPQHF. The variable domain in full, completed from reference TRBV5-1 and TRBJ1-5, reads KAGVTQTPRYLIKTRGQQVTLSCSPISGHRSVSWYQQTPGQGLQFLFEYFSETQRNKGNFPGRFSGRQFSNSRSEMNVSTLELGDSALYLCASSLGDRGGNQPQHFGDGTRLSIL.

The chain combines TRBV2 with TRBJ2-3, with D tentatively TRBD2 (5 bases). The CDR3 length is 14 residues. Germline-derived CDR1 and CDR2 are SNHLY and FYNNEI. V was trimmed by 8 bases and J by 2 bases, leaving 14 bases between them. The chain's CDR3 is CASEGSRYTDTQYF. Written as DNA, the CDR3 is TGTGCCAGCGAGGGTAGCAGGTACACAGATACGCAGTATTTT.

CDR3 coding DNA: TGCAGCGTCGGAAACAGGAACGAGCAGTACTTC. Translated, it gives CSVGNRNEQYF. This sequence joins TRBV29-1 and TRBJ2-7; weak D call: TRBD1 (5 bases). V was shortened by 6 bases and J by 5 bases, with 11 bases between the two germline ends. There are 11 residues in the CDR3. Germline CDR1 is SQVTM and CDR2 is ANQGSEA.

The J gene is TRBJ1-2, the V gene TRBV4-1; 12 positions match TRBD1. Trimming cost V 4 bases and J 7 bases; bases outside gene matches: 7. This CDR3 has 15 amino acids. Germline loops: CDR1 MGHRA, CDR2 YSYEKL. The CDR3 loop reads CASSRGQGAPGGYTF. Written as DNA, the CDR3 is TGCGCCAGCAGCCGGGGACAGGGGGCCCCGGGTGGCTACACCTTC.

The chain recombines TRBV7-8 with TRBJ2-7, with TRBD1 identical over 8 bases. Germline values: CDR1 SGHVS, CDR2 FQNEAQ. V lost 6 bases, J lost 5 bases, and 12 bases stayed unmatched. This CDR3 has 15 amino acids. CDR3 residues: CASSIQRTGSNEQYV. DNA for the CDR3: TGTGCCAGCAGTATACAGAGGACAGGGTCCAACGAGCAGTACGTC.